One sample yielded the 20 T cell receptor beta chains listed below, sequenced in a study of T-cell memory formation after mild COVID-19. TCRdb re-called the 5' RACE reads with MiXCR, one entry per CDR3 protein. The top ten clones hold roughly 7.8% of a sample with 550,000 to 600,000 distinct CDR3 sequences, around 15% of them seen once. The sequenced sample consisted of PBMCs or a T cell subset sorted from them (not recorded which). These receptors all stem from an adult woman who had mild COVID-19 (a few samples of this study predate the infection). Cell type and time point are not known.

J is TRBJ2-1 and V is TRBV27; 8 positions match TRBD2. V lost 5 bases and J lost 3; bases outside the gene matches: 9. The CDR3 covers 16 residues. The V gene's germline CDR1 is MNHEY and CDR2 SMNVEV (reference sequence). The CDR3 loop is CASSLTAGLDYNEQFF. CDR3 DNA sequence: TGTGCCAGCAGTCTCACGGCGGGACTAGACTACAATGAGCAGTTCTTC.

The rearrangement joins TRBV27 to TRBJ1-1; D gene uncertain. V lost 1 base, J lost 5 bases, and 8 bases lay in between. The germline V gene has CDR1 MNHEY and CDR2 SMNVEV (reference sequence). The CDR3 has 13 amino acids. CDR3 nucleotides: TGTGCCAGCAGTTTATTGGTGGAGACTGAAGCTTTCTTT. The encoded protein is CASSLLVETEAFF.

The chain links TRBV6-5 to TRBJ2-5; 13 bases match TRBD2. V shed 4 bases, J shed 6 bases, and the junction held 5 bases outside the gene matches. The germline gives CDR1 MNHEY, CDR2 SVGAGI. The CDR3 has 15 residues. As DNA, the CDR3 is TGTGCCAGCAGTTCACTAGCGGGGGGGCGAAAGACCCAGTACTTC. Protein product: CASSSLAGGRKTQYF.

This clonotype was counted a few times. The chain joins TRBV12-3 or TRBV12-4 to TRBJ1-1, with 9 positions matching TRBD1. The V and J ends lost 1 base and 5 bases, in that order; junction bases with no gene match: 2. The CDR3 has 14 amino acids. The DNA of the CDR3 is TGTGCCAGCAGTTTAGACAGGGGGCTAACTGAAGCTTTCTTT. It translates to CASSLDRGLTEAFF.

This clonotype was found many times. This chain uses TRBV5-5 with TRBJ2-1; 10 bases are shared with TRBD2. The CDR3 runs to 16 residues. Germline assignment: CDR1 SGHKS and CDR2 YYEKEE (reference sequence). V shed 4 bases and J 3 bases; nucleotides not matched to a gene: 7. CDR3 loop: CASSVELAGLYNEQFF. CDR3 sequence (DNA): TGTGCCAGCAGCGTCGAACTAGCGGGACTCTACAATGAGCAGTTCTTC.

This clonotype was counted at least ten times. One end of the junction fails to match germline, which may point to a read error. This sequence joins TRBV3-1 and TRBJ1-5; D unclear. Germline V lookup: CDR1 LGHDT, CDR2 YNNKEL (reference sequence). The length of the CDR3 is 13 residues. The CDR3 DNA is TGCGCCAGCAGCCAAGATAGCAATCAGCCCCAGCATTTT. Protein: CASSQDSNQPQHF.

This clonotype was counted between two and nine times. As DNA, the CDR3 is TGCAGTGCTAGAGTTCGTACGAGCGGGAGGCATTACAATGAGCAGTTCTTC. It yields the protein CSARVRTSGRHYNEQFF. The chain joins TRBV20-1 to TRBJ2-1; TRBD2 aligns across 9 bases. Unmatched junction bases numbered 11, after V lost 1 base and J lost 4 bases. The CDR3 loop spans 17 amino acids. Germline V lookup: CDR1 DFQATT, CDR2 SNEGSKA (reference sequence).

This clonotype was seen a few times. In DNA, the CDR3 is TGTGCCACTAGGACTAGCGGGATGAGGAACGAGCAGTACTTC. Translated, it gives CATRTSGMRNEQYF. This chain connects TRBV6-1 to TRBJ2-7; 12 bases match TRBD2. CDR1 and CDR2 (germline): MNHNS, SASEGT. This CDR3 has 14 amino acids. Germline trimming cut 10 bases from V and 5 bases from J; bases unmatched to any gene: 9.

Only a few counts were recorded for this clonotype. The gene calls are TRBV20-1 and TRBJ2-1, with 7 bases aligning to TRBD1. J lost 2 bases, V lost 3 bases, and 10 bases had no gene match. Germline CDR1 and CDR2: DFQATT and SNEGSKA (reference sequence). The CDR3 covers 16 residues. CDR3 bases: TGCAGTGCTAGCCGACAGGGAATGATAACCTACAATGAGCAGTTCTTC. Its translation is CSASRQGMITYNEQFF.

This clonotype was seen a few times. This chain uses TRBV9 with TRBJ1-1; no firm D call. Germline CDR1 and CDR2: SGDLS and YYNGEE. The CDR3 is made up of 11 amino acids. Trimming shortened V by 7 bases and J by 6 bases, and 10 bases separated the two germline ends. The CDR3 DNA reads TGTGCCAGCGGCACCCGGGCTGAAGCTTTCTTT. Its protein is CASGTRAEAFF.

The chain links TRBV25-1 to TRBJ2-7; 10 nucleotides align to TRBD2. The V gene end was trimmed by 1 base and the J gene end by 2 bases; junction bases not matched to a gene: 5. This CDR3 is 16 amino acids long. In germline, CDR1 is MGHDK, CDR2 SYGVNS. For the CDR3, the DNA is TGTGCCAGCAGTGAATGGGGTAGCGGGGGGCCCTACGAGCAGTACTTC. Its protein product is CASSEWGSGGPYEQYF.

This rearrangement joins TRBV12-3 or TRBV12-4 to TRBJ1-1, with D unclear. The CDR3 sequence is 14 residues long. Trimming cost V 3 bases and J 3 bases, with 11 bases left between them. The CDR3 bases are TGTGCCAGCAGTTTCGGTCAGGTGGACACTGAAGCTTTCTTT. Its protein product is CASSFGQVDTEAFF.

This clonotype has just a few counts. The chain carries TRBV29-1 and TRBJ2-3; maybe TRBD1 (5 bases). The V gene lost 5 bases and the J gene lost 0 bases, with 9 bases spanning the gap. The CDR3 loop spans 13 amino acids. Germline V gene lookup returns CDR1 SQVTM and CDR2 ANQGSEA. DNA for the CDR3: TGCAGCGTTCGTCCAGGGAGCACAGATACGCAGTATTTT. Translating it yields CSVRPGSTDTQYF.

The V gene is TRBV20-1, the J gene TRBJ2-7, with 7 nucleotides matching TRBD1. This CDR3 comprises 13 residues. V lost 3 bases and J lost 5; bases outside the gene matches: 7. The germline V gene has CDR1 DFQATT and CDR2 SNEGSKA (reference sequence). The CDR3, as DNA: TGCAGTGCTAGTGTGGGCAGGGGGAACGAGCAGTACTTC. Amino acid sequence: CSASVGRGNEQYF.

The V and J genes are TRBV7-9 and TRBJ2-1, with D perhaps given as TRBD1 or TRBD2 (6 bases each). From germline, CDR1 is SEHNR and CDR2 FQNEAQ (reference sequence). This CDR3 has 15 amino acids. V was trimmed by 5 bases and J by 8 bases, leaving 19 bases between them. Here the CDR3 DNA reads TGTGCCAGCAGCCCGACAGGTTCTCCGGGGGATGAGCAGTTCTTC. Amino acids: CASSPTGSPGDEQFF. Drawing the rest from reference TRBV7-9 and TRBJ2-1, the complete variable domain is DTGVSQNPRHKITKRGQNVTFRCDPISEHNRLYWYRQTLGQGPEFLTYFQNEAQLEKSRLLSDRFSAERPKGSFSTLEIQRTEQGDSAMYLCASSPTGSPGDEQFFGPGTRLTVL.

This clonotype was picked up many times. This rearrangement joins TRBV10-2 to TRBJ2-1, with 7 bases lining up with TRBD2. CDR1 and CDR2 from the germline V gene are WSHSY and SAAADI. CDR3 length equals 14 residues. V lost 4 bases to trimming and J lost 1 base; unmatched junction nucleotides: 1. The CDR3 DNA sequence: TGCGCCAGCAGTGCGGGAGGTTCCTACAATGAGCAGTTCTTC. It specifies CASSAGGSYNEQFF.

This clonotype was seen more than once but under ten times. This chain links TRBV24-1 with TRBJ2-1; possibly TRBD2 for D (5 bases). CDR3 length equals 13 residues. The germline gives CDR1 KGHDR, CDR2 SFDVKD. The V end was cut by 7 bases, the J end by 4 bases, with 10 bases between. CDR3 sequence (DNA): TGTGCCACCAGGGACTCGGATTACAATGAGCAGTTCTTC. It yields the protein CATRDSDYNEQFF.

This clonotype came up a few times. Written as DNA, the CDR3 is TGCGCCAGCAGCTGGGGGACAGGGGGACCGAGCGAGCAGTACTTC. Protein sequence: CASSWGTGGPSEQYF. The chain recombines TRBV5-1 with TRBJ2-7; 11 nucleotides align to TRBD1. The CDR3 runs to 15 residues. Germline V gene lookup returns CDR1 SGHRS and CDR2 YFSETQ. With 3 bases clipped from V and 6 bases from J, the junction kept 8 bases outside the gene matches.

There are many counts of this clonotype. CDR3 in DNA: TGTGCCAGCAGCCGCCCCGGATCGGCTGGCTACACCTTC. Amino acid sequence: CASSRPGSAGYTF. V is TRBV7-9 and J is TRBJ1-2; no clear D gene. The CDR3 contains 13 residues. CDR1 and CDR2 (germline): SEHNR, FQNEAQ (reference sequence). The V and J ends lost 5 bases and 7 bases respectively, with 14 bases between them.

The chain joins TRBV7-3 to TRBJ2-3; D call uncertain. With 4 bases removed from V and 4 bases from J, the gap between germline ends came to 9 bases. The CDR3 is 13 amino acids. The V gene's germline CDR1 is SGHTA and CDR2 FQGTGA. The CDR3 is CASSSHPSDTQYF. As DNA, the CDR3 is TGTGCCAGCAGCTCCCACCCTTCAGATACGCAGTATTTT.